This TCR beta chain was sequenced during a study of cytomegalovirus exposure and HLA in healthy donors. Whole-study results and caveats: TCR beta chains numbering some 160 were designated cytomegalovirus-associated. Reported performance of the classifier showed diagnosis of cytomegalovirus status with high specificity and sensitivity.

Points on this clone: The antigen is undetermined. At one end, the junction sequence differs from germline, possibly due to a read error.

Germline V gene data show CDR1 as SEHNR and CDR2 as FQNEAQ (reference sequence). There are 13 residues in the CDR3. 60 Vbeta and 13 Jbeta primers were used in PCR. In the original processing: Among the unique TCR beta chains that a later analysis counted, about 85 million in all, 9.5 million to 12 million were shared. Repertoires were generated with immunoSEQ multiplex PCR, while TCRdb's copy carries only in-frame clones and drops some. D and trimming were read from the DNA, whereas the V and J calls and clone size are those reported in that table. This table has about 120,000 clones, around 86% appearing once.

This receptor was identified in a woman in her thirties or forties in good health and CMV-seronegative. The rearrangement uses TRBV7-9 and TRBJ2-5; no reliable D call. Source material: PBMCs. Written as DNA, the CDR3 is TGTGCCGGCAGTTACAGTGACCAAGAGACCCAGTACTTC. Translated, it gives CAGSYSDQETQYF.